This entry concerns a single TCR beta chain. The antigen remains unidentified. Using immunoSEQ multiplex PCR, the repertoire was profiled, and TCRdb retains in-frame clones only, with some absent. The profile shows 70,000 or so clones, about 92% of them singletons. From germline, CDR1 is LNHNV and CDR2 YYDKDF (reference sequence). The CDR3 runs to 16 residues. Trimming removed 0 bases from V and 5 bases from J; junction bases left unmatched: 6. Patients all relapsed after autologous stem cell transplantation, and there was variation in brentuximab vedotin exposure. These data are taken from a study of PD-1 blockade in classical Hodgkin lymphoma. Whole-study findings and limits: The diversity seen at baseline in complete responders resembled that of newly diagnosed patients. By C4D1 there was a significant rise in CD4+ TCR diversity but not in CD8+ TCR diversity. Why repertoires differed is undefined; disease activity or prior therapy possibly contributed. Individuals who commenced nivolumab within less than 1 year of ASCT were excluded.

This specimen consisted of peripheral blood mononuclear cells (PBMCs), obtained at baseline. J is TRBJ2-3 and V is TRBV15, with 9 positions matching TRBD1. This sequence was found in a human donor with classical Hodgkin lymphoma. The CDR3 DNA reads as TGTGCCACCAGCAGAGAGAGGGACAGGGTGCAAGATACGCAGTATTTT. Residues: CATSRERDRVQDTQYF. Looking up the rest from reference TRBV15 and TRBJ2-3 gives the full variable domain: DAMVIQNPRYQVTQFGKPVTLSCSQTLNHNVMYWYQQKSSQAPKLLFHYYDKDFNNEADTPDNFQSRRPNTSFCFLDIRSPGLGDTAMYLCATSRERDRVQDTQYFGPGTRLTVL.